This passage covers 11 T cell receptor beta chains from one sample sequenced in a study of blood T cell repertoires in COVID-19. This table comes from immunoSEQ multiplex PCR, and its TCRdb copy is limited to in-frame clones, with some not included. Counted here are around 310,000 clones, roughly 89% occurring once; the ten biggest clones make up roughly 1%. The specimen was peripheral blood. The receptors originated from a woman aged 40 to 50 with COVID-19, enrolled during active disease.

The chain links TRBV12-3 or TRBV12-4 to TRBJ1-4; no firm D call. CDR3 length: 13 amino acids. V lost 1 base to trimming and J lost 6 bases, with 6 bases between them. The CDR3 loop is CASSLGPYEKLFF. DNA for the CDR3: TGTGCCAGCAGTTTAGGTCCGTATGAAAAACTGTTTTTT.

The chain links TRBV7-2 to TRBJ1-4; TRBD1 aligns across 7 bases. The V gene end was trimmed by 5 bases and the J gene end by 8 bases; junction bases not matched to a gene: 5. Germline V CDR1 and CDR2: SGHTA, FQGNSA. CDR3 length equals 13 residues. The CDR3: CASSLRQGEKLFF. In nucleotides, the CDR3 is TGTGCCAGCAGCCTACGACAGGGAGAAAAACTGTTTTTT.

The V call is TRBV9, the J call TRBJ2-5; D might be TRBD2 (5 bases). In germline, CDR1 is SGDLS, CDR2 YYNGEE. The CDR3 has 15 residues. V shed 1 base and J shed 5 bases, with 15 bases lying between them. The CDR3 loop is CASSVTPSGGETQYF. The CDR3 DNA is TGTGCCAGCAGCGTAACCCCCTCCGGCGGGGAGACCCAGTACTTC.

This sequence joins TRBV3-1 (or the pseudogene TRBV3-2) and TRBJ1-2; the D gene is possibly TRBD1 (5 bases). This CDR3 has 17 amino acids. Trimming left V 0 bases short and J 2 bases short, with 16 bases between. CDR1 is LGHDT and CDR2 is YNNKEL in the germline V gene (reference sequence). This chain's CDR3 is CASSQDPVFGANYGYTF. In DNA form, the CDR3 reads TGTGCCAGCAGCCAAGATCCAGTCTTTGGGGCGAACTATGGCTACACCTTC.

The chain recombines TRBV20-1 with TRBJ1-3, with D possibly matching TRBD1 (6 bases). Germline CDR1 and CDR2: DFQATT and SNEGSKA (reference sequence). The CDR3 spans 14 residues. The V end lost 3 bases, the J end lost 0 bases, and 9 bases lay between the germline ends. CDR3 DNA sequence: TGCAGTGCTAGTCGGGGGGCCTCTGGAAACACCATATATTTT. Its translation: CSASRGASGNTIYF.

The CDR3 spells CASRSYNEQFF. The CDR3 DNA follows: TGTGCCAGCCGTTCCTACAATGAGCAGTTCTTC. V gene TRBV6-6 combines with J gene TRBJ2-1; no clear D gene. The CDR3 sequence is 11 residues long. Germline assignment: CDR1 MNHNY and CDR2 SVGAGI (reference sequence). Trimming left V 8 bases short and J 1 base short, with 3 bases between.

The CDR3 nucleotides are TGTGCCAGCAGCTTAGCGAGTACGAGGGATGAAAAACTGTTTTTT. Protein: CASSLASTRDEKLFF. This sequence joins TRBV7-9 and TRBJ1-4; the D is unclear. Trimming shortened V by 0 bases and J by 6 bases, and 11 bases separated the two germline ends. The CDR3 is 15 residues long. From germline, CDR1 is SEHNR and CDR2 FQNEAQ (reference sequence). Based on the CDR3 plus reference TRBV7-9 and TRBJ1-4, the full variable domain is DTGVSQNPRHKITKRGQNVTFRCDPISEHNRLYWYRQTLGQGPEFLTYFQNEAQLEKSRLLSDRFSAERPKGSFSTLEIQRTEQGDSAMYLCASSLASTRDEKLFFGSGTQLSVL.

The J gene is TRBJ2-3, the V gene TRBV7-9; no reliable D call. Trimming pared 3 bases from V and 2 bases from J, leaving 6 bases between. The CDR3 length is 13 residues. Per germline, CDR1 SEHNR and CDR2 FQNEAQ (reference sequence). CDR3 region: CASSLRITDTQYF. For the CDR3, the DNA is TGTGCCAGCAGCTTGAGAATCACAGATACGCAGTATTTT. The whole variable domain, remainder taken from reference TRBV7-9 and TRBJ2-3, is DTGVSQNPRHKITKRGQNVTFRCDPISEHNRLYWYRQTLGQGPEFLTYFQNEAQLEKSRLLSDRFSAERPKGSFSTLEIQRTEQGDSAMYLCASSLRITDTQYFGPGTRLTVL.

The chain joins TRBV21-1 to TRBJ2-7; the table's D call, TRBD2, has no DNA check behind it. TRBV21-1 is a listed pseudogene. The CDR3 sequence is 18 residues long. The CDR3 DNA is TGTGCCAGCAGCAAAGGGTCAGTGCCGGGGTTTGGGAACTACGAGCAGTACTTC. Residues: CASSKGSVPGFGNYEQYF.

The V gene is TRBV28, the J gene TRBJ1-1, with 10 bases lining up with TRBD1. Germline lookup yields CDR1 MDHEN and CDR2 SYDVKM. The length of the CDR3 is 15 residues. V lost 5 bases, J lost 9 bases, and 12 bases stayed unmatched. The CDR3, as DNA: TGTGCCAGCAGTCCCGGGCCGGGACAGGGGTTAAAAGCTTTCTTT. Amino acids: CASSPGPGQGLKAFF.

The chain recombines TRBV7-2 with TRBJ2-7, with 7 positions matching TRBD1. The V gene end was trimmed by 5 bases and the J gene end by 0 bases; junction bases not matched to a gene: 7. The CDR3 totals 15 residues. Germline V gene data show CDR1 as SGHTA and CDR2 as FQGNSA. CDR3 in amino acids: CASSRNRDSSYEQYF. The CDR3 nucleotides are TGTGCCAGCAGCCGCAACCGGGACAGCTCCTACGAGCAGTACTTC.